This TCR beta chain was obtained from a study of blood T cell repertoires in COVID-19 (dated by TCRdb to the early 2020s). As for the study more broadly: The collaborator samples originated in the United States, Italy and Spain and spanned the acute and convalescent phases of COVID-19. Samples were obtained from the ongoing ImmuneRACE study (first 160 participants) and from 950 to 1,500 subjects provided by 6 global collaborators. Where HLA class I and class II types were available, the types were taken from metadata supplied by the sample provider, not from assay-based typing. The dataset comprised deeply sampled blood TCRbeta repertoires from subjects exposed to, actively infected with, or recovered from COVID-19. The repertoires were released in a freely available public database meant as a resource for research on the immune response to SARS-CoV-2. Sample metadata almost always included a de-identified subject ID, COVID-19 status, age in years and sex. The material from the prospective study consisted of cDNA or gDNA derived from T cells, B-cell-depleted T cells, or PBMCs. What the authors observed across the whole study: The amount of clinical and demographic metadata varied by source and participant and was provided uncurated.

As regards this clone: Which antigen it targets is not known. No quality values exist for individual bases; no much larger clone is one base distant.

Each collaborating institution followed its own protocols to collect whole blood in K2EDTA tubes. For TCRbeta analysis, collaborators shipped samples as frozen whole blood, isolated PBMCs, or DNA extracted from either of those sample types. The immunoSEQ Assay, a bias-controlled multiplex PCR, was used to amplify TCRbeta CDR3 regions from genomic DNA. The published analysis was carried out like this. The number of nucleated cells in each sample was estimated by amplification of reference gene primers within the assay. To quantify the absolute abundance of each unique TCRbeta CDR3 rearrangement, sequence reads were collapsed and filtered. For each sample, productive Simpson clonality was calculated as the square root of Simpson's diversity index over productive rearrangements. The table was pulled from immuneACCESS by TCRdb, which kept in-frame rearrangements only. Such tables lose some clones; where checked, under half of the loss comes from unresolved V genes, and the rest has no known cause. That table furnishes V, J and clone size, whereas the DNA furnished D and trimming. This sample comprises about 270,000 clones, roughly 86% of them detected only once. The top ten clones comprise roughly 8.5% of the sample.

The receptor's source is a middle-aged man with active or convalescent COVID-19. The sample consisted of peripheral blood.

The CDR3 is CASSQVSGHHNSPLHF. The nucleotide sequence reads TGTGCCAGCAGTCAAGTGTCGGGACACCATAATTCACCCCTCCACTTT. Rearrangement joined TRBV2 to TRBJ1-6, with a tentative D gene TRBD1 over 6 matching bases. Via the germline V gene, CDR1 is SNHLY and CDR2 FYNNEI. The CDR3 starts with the cysteine, ends with the phenylalanine, and has 16 residues. The sequence is cut down to CDR3 DNA, 48 bases in frame from base 1. The V end loses 5 bases and the J end loses 5 bases, and a stretch of 16 bases separates them.